This T cell receptor (beta chain) originates from a study of blood T cell repertoires in COVID-19. Study at large: Acute and convalescent COVID-19 samples came from the United States, Italy and Spain. PBMCs, B-cell-depleted T cells, or T cells provided the cDNA or gDNA that made up the material.

The table came from immunoSEQ multiplex PCR; TCRdb's copy has only in-frame clones and leaves some out. The repertoire consists of a few hundred thousand clones, with less than 90% occurring once and the leading ten covering about 2.1%. This clone was observed once. This CDR3 comprises 15 residues. V lost 7 bases, J lost 4 bases, and 19 bases lay in between. Per germline, CDR1 KGHSH and CDR2 LQKENI. Sample: peripheral blood. The chain has TRBV18 and TRBJ1-1; D is undetermined. This receptor was identified in a man younger than 40 with active or convalescent COVID-19. The CDR3 sequence is CASFQERRVTTEAFF. The CDR3 nucleotides are TGTGCCAGCTTCCAGGAGAGGAGGGTCACCACTGAAGCTTTCTTT.